Below, 18 T cell receptor beta chains from the same sample are listed, as sequenced in a study of blood T cell repertoires in COVID-19. Assay: immunoSEQ multiplex PCR; the TCRdb copy retains only in-frame clones and omits some. In the table there are approximately 300,000 clones, roughly nine tenths of which are singletons. The specimen sequenced was PBMCs or T cells enriched from blood (not recorded which). Receptors were obtained from a man in his 60s who had recovered from COVID-19.

J is TRBJ2-7 and V is TRBV9; 9 bases fit TRBD2. Looked up from germline, CDR1 is SGDLS and CDR2 is YYNGEE. Trimming took 0 bases from V and 4 from J; bases not matched to a gene: 5. The CDR3 length is 15 residues. CDR3 bases: TGTGCCAGCAGCGTAGTTAGCGGGAGTATGTACGAGCAGTACTTC. It translates to CASSVVSGSMYEQYF. The full variable domain, its missing parts supplied by reference TRBV9 and TRBJ2-7, is DSGVTQTPKHLITATGQRVTLRCSPRSGDLSVYWYQQSLDQGLQFLIQYYNGEERAKGNILERFSAQQFPDLHSELNLSSLELGDSALYFCASSVVSGSMYEQYFGPGTRLTVT.

This rearrangement joins TRBV20-1 to TRBJ1-4, with D possibly TRBD1 on 5 matching bases. The germline V gene encodes CDR1 DFQATT and CDR2 SNEGSKA (reference sequence). V lost 3 bases, J lost 8 bases, and 13 bases lay in between. This CDR3 contains 13 residues. The CDR3 sequence is CSASDFGGEKLFF. DNA of the CDR3: TGCAGTGCTAGTGACTTCGGGGGGGAAAAACTGTTTTTT.

A single count supports this clone. CDR3 coding DNA: TGTGCCAGCAGTAACCAAGGACTAGCGGGAGTCAGTGAGCAGTTCTTC. It translates to CASSNQGLAGVSEQFF. The rearrangement joins TRBV2 to TRBJ2-1; TRBD2 agrees at 13 bases. J was trimmed by 9 bases and V by 5 bases; bases with no gene match: 10. Germline values: CDR1 SNHLY, CDR2 FYNNEI. This CDR3 has 16 residues. Using reference TRBV2 and TRBJ2-1 for the parts outside the CDR3, the full variable domain is EPEVTQTPSHQVTQMGQEVILRCVPISNHLYFYWYRQILGQKVEFLVSFYNNEISEKSEIFDDQFSVERPDGSNFTLKIRSTKLEDSAMYFCASSNQGLAGVSEQFFGPGTRLTVL.

J is TRBJ2-7 and V is TRBV5-4, with D possibly TRBD1 on 5 matching bases. Germline V gene sequence: CDR1 SGHNT, CDR2 YYREEE (reference sequence). The CDR3 spans 14 residues. V lost 4 bases and J 4 bases, leaving 15 bases between the germline ends. The CDR3 DNA follows: TGTGCCAGCAGCCGGCAGGGCTCAGGTTACGAGCAGTACTTC. Its translation is CASSRQGSGYEQYF.

This rearrangement joins TRBV5-1 to TRBJ1-2; D gene uncertain. Deletions cut 0 bases from V and 6 bases from J, with 9 bases between. Germline V lookup: CDR1 SGHRS, CDR2 YFSETQ. CDR3 size: 13 residues. In nucleotides, the CDR3 is TGCGCCAGCAGCTTGGGAGGCGGGGATGGCTACACCTTC. Amino acid sequence: CASSLGGGDGYTF.

Only a few counts were recorded for this clone. The rearrangement uses TRBV7-2 and TRBJ1-2; a possible D gene is TRBD1 (6 bases). This CDR3 is 17 amino acids long. V was trimmed by 2 bases and J by 2 bases, leaving 18 bases between them. In germline, CDR1 is SGHTA, CDR2 FQGNSA. The DNA for the CDR3 is TGTGCCAGCAGCTTAAGGCGGGGGCTATCTACCAACTATGGCTACACCTTC. Its protein product is CASSLRRGLSTNYGYTF.

The genes are TRBV19 and TRBJ2-7; the D gene is possibly TRBD1 (5 bases). Germline CDR1 and CDR2: LNHDA and SQIVND (reference sequence). V was trimmed by 4 bases and J by 3 bases, leaving 13 bases between them. This CDR3 comprises 14 residues. The CDR3 loop reads CASSRLAGNYEQYF. The CDR3 region has the DNA TGTGCCAGTAGTAGATTGGCAGGGAACTACGAGCAGTACTTC.

This clone was counted a single time. The chain recombines TRBV30 with TRBJ1-2, with a tentative D call TRBD1 (5 bases). Germline V gene lookup returns CDR1 GTSNPN and CDR2 SVGIG (reference sequence). V lost 6 bases to trimming and J lost 7 bases, with 15 bases between them. The CDR3 length is 12 residues. The chain's CDR3 is CACFRDWRGYTF. The CDR3 DNA follows: TGTGCCTGTTTCAGGGATTGGCGTGGCTACACCTTC.

This clone was detected only once. This chain uses TRBV4-2 with TRBJ2-7; TRBD1 might be the D (6 bases). The CDR3 runs 15 residues. Germline lookup yields CDR1 LGHNA and CDR2 YNFKEQ. The V end lost 0 bases, the J end lost 0 bases, and 9 bases lay between the germline ends. CDR3: CASSQEDRYSYEQYF. CDR3 nucleotides: TGTGCCAGCAGCCAAGAAGACAGGTACTCCTACGAGCAGTACTTC.

This rearrangement joins TRBV6-2 or TRBV6-3 to TRBJ2-3; 8 positions agree with TRBD2. Germline CDR1 reads MNHEY; CDR2 reads SVGEGT. The J segment lost 2 bases and the V segment lost 4 bases, leaving 2 bases of the junction unmatched. The CDR3 has 14 residues. CDR3 sequence reads: CASSSGLVTDTQYF. Here the CDR3 DNA reads TGTGCCAGCAGTTCGGGACTAGTCACAGATACGCAGTATTTT.

As regards this clone: A much larger clone sits a single nucleotide away, making a read error possible. Other nucleotide sequences from this sample produce the same CDR3. The chain employs TRBV7-2 and TRBJ1-2; D is uncertain. Germline V gives CDR1 SGHTA, CDR2 FQGNSA. Trimming pared 1 base from V and 2 bases from J, leaving 5 bases between. This CDR3 region has 13 residues. CDR3 sequence (DNA): TGTGCCAGCAGCTTAGGCCAGAACTATGGCTACACCTTC. Translating it yields CASSLGQNYGYTF.

Notes on this clone: The same CDR3 arises from other DNA sequences in this sample as well. J is TRBJ2-5 and V is TRBV7-9, with 12 nucleotides matching TRBD1. CDR3 length equals 14 residues. Unmatched junction bases numbered 3, after V lost 5 bases and J lost 5 bases. Per the germline V gene, CDR1 is SEHNR and CDR2 is FQNEAQ (reference sequence). The CDR3 is CASSTGTGGETQYF. Here the CDR3 DNA reads TGTGCCAGCAGCACCGGGACAGGGGGCGAGACCCAGTACTTC.

The chain carries TRBV3-1 (or the pseudogene TRBV3-2) and TRBJ2-1, with 8 bases fitting TRBD2. CDR1 and CDR2 (germline): LGHDT, YNNKEL (reference sequence). The CDR3 loop spans 18 amino acids. Trimming took 0 bases from V and 14 from J; bases not matched to a gene: 21. As DNA, the CDR3 is TGTGCCAGCAGCCAAGAGCCGTTAGGTAGCGGGATCCTCCCGGGGGAGTTCTTC. Its protein product is CASSQEPLGSGILPGEFF.

The CDR3, as DNA: TGTGCCAGCAGCTTGGGGACTGTGCACTTGTTCTACAATGAGCAGTTCTTC. The encoded protein is CASSLGTVHLFYNEQFF. V usage is TRBV5-7 and J usage is TRBJ2-1; maybe TRBD2 (5 bases). TRBV5-7 is assigned to the ORF class and has an uncertain function. V was trimmed by 0 bases and J by 3 bases, leaving 16 bases between them. This CDR3 region has 17 residues.

This chain links TRBV7-9 with TRBJ1-2; 7 bases are shared with TRBD1. Per germline, CDR1 SEHNR and CDR2 FQNEAQ (reference sequence). J was trimmed by 7 bases and V by 2 bases; bases with no gene match: 13. This CDR3 is built from 16 residues. The CDR3 sequence: CASSLSPQGVMIGYTF. The CDR3 region has the DNA TGTGCCAGCAGCTTATCTCCGCAGGGGGTAATGATTGGCTACACCTTC.

The chain employs TRBV5-6 and TRBJ1-3; unclear D gene. Germline values: CDR1 SGHDT, CDR2 YYEEEE. Trimming removed 7 bases at V and 0 bases at J, with 11 bases between. The CDR3 runs 14 residues. The CDR3 region is CASEAMSSGNTIYF. The CDR3 DNA reads TGTGCCAGCGAAGCGATGAGCTCTGGAAACACCATATATTTT.

The gene calls are TRBV19 and TRBJ1-1, with D perhaps matching TRBD1 (5 bases). CDR1 LNHDA and CDR2 SQIVND come from the germline V gene (reference sequence). Trimming cost V 2 bases and J 1 base, with 8 bases left between them. CDR3 length equals 14 residues. The CDR3 sequence is CASSITGGNTEAFF. As DNA, the CDR3 is TGTGCCAGTAGTATAACGGGGGGGAACACTGAAGCTTTCTTT. Full variable domain (missing parts from reference TRBV19 and TRBJ1-1): DGGITQSPKYLFRKEGQNVTLSCEQNLNHDAMYWYRQDPGQGLRLIYYSQIVNDFQKGDIAEGYSVSREKKESFPLTVTSAQKNPTAFYLCASSITGGNTEAFFGQGTRLTVV.

The chain carries TRBV19 and TRBJ2-3; D is perhaps TRBD1 (6 bases). This CDR3 has 14 residues. V was cut by 5 bases and J by 2 bases, with 11 bases left in between. Germline V lookup: CDR1 LNHDA, CDR2 SQIVND (reference sequence). The CDR3 loop reads CASSDQGFTDTQYF. DNA of the CDR3: TGTGCCAGTAGTGATCAGGGGTTCACAGATACGCAGTATTTT.